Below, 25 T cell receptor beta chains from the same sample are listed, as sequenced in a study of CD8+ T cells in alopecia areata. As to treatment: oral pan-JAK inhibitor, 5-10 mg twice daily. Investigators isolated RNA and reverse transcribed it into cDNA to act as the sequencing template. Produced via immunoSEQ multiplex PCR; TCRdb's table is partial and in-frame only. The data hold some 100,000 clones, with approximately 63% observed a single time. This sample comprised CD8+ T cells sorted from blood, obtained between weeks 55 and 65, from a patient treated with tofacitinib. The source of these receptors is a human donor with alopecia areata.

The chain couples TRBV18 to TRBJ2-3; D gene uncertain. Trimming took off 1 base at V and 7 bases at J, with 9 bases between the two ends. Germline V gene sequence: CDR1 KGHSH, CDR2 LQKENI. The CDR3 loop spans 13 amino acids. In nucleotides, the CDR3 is TGTGCCAGCTCACCACTTATACCCTATACGCAGTATTTT. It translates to CASSPLIPYTQYF.

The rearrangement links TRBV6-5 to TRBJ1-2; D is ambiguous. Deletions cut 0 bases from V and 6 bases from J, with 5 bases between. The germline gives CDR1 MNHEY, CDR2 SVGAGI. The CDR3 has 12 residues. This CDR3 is CASSYSGNGYTF. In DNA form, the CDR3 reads TGTGCCAGCAGTTACTCGGGTAATGGCTACACCTTC.

The CDR3, as DNA: TGCAGCGTCACCGGGACAGGGGGCTTGAACGAGCAGTACTTC. Translation gives CSVTGTGGLNEQYF. The V gene is TRBV29-1, the J gene TRBJ2-7, with 12 bases lining up with TRBD1. V lost 6 bases to trimming and J lost 5 bases; unmatched junction nucleotides: 8. This CDR3 is built from 14 residues. From germline, CDR1 is SQVTM and CDR2 ANQGSEA.

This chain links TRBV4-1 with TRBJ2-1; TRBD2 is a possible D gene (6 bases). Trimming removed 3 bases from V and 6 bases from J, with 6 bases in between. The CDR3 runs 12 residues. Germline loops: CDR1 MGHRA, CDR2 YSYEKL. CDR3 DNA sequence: TGCGCCAGCAGCCAGGGACTCAATGAGCAGTTCTTC. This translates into CASSQGLNEQFF.

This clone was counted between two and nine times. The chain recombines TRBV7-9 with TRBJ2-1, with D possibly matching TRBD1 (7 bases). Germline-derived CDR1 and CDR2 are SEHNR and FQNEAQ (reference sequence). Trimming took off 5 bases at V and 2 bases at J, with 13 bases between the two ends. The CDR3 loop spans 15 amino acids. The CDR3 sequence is CASSQGGLPYNEQFF. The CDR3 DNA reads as TGTGCCAGCAGCCAGGGGGGCCTACCCTACAATGAGCAGTTCTTC.

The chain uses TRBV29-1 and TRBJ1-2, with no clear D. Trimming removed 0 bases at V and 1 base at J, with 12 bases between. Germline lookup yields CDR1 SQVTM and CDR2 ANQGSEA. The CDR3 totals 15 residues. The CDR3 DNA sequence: TGCAGCGTTGAAGATGGTCCGAACTTTAACTATGGCTACACCTTC. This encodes CSVEDGPNFNYGYTF.

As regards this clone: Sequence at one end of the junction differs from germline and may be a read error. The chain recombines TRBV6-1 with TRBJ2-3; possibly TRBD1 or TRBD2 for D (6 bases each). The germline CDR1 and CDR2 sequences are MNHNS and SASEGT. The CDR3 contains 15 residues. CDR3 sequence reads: CASIERGAALVVQYF. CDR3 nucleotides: TGTGCCAGCATTGAAAGGGGGGCGGCCCTCGTGGTGCAGTATTTT.

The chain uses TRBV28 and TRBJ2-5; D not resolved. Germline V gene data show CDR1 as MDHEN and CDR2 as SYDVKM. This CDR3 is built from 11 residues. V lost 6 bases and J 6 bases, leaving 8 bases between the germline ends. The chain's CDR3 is CASSPAQTQYF. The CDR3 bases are TGTGCCAGCAGCCCGGCCCAGACCCAGTACTTC.

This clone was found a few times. This CDR3 reads CASREMHLRPQYNEQFF. The CDR3 nucleotides are TGCGCCAGCCGCGAAATGCATTTGAGGCCTCAATACAATGAGCAGTTCTTC. The chain is built from TRBV5-1 and TRBJ2-1; D remains ambiguous. This CDR3 comprises 17 residues. With 7 bases removed from V and 4 bases from J, the gap between germline ends came to 24 bases. Germline CDR1 reads SGHRS; CDR2 reads YFSETQ.

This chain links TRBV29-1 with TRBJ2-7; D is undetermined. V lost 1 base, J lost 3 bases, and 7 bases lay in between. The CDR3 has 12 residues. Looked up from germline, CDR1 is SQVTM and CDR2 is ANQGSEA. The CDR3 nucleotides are TGCAGCGTTGAAGTTGCTAGCTACGAGCAGTACTTC. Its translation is CSVEVASYEQYF.

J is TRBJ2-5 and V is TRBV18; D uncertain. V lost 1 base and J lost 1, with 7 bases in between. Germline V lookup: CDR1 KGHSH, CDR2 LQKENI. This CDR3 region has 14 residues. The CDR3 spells CASSPQEFQETQYF. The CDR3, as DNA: TGTGCCAGCTCACCACAGGAATTCCAAGAGACCCAGTACTTC.

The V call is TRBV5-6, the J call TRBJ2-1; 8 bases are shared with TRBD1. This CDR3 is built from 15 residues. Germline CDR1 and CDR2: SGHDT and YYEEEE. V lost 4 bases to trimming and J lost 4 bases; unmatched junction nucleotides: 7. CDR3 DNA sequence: TGTGCCAGCAGCCGAGGACAGGGCGGGTACAATGAGCAGTTCTTC. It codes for CASSRGQGGYNEQFF.

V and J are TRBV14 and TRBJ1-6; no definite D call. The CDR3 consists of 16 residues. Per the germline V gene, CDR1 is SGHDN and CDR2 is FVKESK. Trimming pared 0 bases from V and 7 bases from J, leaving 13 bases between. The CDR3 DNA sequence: TGTGCCAGCAGCCAAGACGTGTGGACTGCAAATTCACCCCTCCACTTT. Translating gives CASSQDVWTANSPLHF.

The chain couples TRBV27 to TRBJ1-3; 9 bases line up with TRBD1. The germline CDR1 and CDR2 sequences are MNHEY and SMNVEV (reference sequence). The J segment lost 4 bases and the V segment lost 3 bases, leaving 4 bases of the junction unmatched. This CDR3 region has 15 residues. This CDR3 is CASSLGQGGGNTIYF. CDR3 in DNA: TGTGCCAGCAGTTTGGGACAGGGAGGAGGAAACACCATATATTTT.

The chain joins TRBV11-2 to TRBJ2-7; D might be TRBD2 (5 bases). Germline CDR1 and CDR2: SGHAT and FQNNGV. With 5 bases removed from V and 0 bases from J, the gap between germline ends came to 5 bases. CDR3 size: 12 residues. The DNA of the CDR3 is TGTGCCAGCAGCCGGGGCTCCTACGAGCAGTACTTC. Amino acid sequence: CASSRGSYEQYF.

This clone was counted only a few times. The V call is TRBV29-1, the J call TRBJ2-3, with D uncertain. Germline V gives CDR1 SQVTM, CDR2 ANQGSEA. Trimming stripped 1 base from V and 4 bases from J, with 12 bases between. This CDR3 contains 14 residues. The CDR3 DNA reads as TGCAGCGTTGAAGGAATAGGGTCCCCAGATACGCAGTATTTT. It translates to CSVEGIGSPDTQYF.

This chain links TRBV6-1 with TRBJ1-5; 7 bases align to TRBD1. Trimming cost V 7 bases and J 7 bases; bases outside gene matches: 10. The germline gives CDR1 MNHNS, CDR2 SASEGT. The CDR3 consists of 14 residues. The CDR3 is CASIPGGAGQPQHF. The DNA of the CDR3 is TGTGCCAGCATTCCAGGGGGAGCGGGGCAGCCCCAGCATTTT.

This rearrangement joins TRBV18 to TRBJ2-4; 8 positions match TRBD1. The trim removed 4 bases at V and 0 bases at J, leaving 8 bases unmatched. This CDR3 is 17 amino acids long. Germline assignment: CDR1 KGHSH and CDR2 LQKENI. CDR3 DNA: TGTGCCAGCTCACAAACGGACAGGGAGATAGCCAAAAACATTCAGTACTTC. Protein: CASSQTDREIAKNIQYF. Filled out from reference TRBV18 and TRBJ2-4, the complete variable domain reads NAGVMQNPRHLVRRRGQEARLRCSPMKGHSHVYWYRQLPEEGLKFMVYLQKENIIDESGMPKERFSAEFPKEGPSILRIQQVVRGDSAAYFCASSQTDREIAKNIQYFGAGTRLSVL.

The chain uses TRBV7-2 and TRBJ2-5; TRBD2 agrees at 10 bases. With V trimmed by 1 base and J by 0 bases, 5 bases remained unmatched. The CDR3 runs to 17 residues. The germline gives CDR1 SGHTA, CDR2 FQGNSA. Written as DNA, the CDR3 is TGTGCCAGCAGCTTAGGTCGTGGACTAGCGGACCAAGAGACCCAGTACTTC. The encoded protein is CASSLGRGLADQETQYF.

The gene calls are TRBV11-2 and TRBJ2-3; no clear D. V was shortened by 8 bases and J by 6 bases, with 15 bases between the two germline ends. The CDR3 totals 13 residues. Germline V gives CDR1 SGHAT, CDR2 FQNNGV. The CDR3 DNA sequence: TGTGCCAGCGCTGAGACCCAGTCGGATACGCAGTATTTT. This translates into CASAETQSDTQYF.

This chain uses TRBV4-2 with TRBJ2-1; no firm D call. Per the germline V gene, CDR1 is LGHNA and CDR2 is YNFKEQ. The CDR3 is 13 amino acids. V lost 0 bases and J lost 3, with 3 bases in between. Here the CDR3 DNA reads TGTGCCAGCAGCCAAGACTTCTACAATGAGCAGTTCTTC. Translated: CASSQDFYNEQFF.

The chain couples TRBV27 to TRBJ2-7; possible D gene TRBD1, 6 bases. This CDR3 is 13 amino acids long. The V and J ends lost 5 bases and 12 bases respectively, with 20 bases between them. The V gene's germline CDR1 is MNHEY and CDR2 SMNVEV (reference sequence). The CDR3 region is CASSQGILVDRYF. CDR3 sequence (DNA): TGTGCCAGCAGTCAGGGGATCCTGGTCGACCGGTACTTC.

CDR3 nucleotides: TGTGCCAGCAGTTACCCGGGAAGGGATGCGTACGAGCAGTACTTC. Its protein is CASSYPGRDAYEQYF. This chain uses TRBV6-6 with TRBJ2-7; TRBD2 might be the D (5 bases). CDR1 MNHNY and CDR2 SVGAGI come from the germline V gene (reference sequence). The CDR3 is 15 residues long. The ends were cut back, 2 bases at V and 4 bases at J, with 15 bases in the middle.

In DNA form, the CDR3 reads TGTGCCAGCAGCGTCGGGACAATTCCCACAGATACGCAGTATTTT. It yields the protein CASSVGTIPTDTQYF. The chain is built from TRBV9 and TRBJ2-3; tentatively, D is TRBD1 (6 bases). The V end lost 2 bases, the J end lost 2 bases, and 12 bases lay between the germline ends. Germline V gives CDR1 SGDLS, CDR2 YYNGEE. The CDR3 loop spans 15 amino acids.

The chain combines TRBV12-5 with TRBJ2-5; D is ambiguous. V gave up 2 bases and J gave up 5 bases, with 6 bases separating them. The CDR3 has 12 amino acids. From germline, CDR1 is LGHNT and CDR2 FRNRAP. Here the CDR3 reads CASGLLGETQYF. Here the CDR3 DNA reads TGTGCTAGTGGTTTGCTTGGGGAGACCCAGTACTTC. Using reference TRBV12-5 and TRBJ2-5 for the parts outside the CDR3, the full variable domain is DARVTQTPRHKVTEMGQEVTMRCQPILGHNTVFWYRQTMMQGLELLAYFRNRAPLDDSGMPKDRFSAEMPDATLATLKIQPSEPRDSAVYFCASGLLGETQYFGPGTRLLVL.